This record covers a single T cell receptor (beta chain). One entry per CDR3 protein results from TCRdb running MiXCR on the PCR reads. The table has 820 or so distinct CDR3 sequences, under 35% seen once. The entry originates in a study of immune characterization of retroperitoneal liposarcoma. The V gene lost 0 bases and the J gene lost 12 bases, with 12 bases spanning the gap. Germline V gives CDR1 LNHNV, CDR2 YYDKDF (reference sequence). The CDR3 runs 13 residues. The sequence came from a male donor with retroperitoneal liposarcoma. The specimen sequenced was tumor tissue. This chain links TRBV15 with TRBJ2-1; possibly TRBD1 or TRBD2 for D (6 bases each). The CDR3 loop reads CATSRDRGETQFF. Written as DNA, the CDR3 is TGTGCCACCAGCAGAGATAGGGGGGAGACGCAGTTCTTC.